The entry that follows covers one T cell receptor (beta chain) sequence. The CDR3 is 12 residues long. V was trimmed by 1 base and J by 4 bases, leaving 4 bases between them. Germline V gene sequence: CDR1 KGHSH, CDR2 LQKENI. The record originates from a study of blood T cell repertoires in COVID-19. Study in general: Donors in the United States, Italy and Spain gave samples during acute or convalescent COVID-19. Sample material is recorded as cDNA or gDNA derived from T cells, B-cell-depleted T cells, or PBMCs.

Per the authors' pipeline: Nucleated cell counts were estimated from reference gene primer amplification. Method: immunoSEQ multiplex PCR; TCRdb's copy keeps in-frame clones and lacks some. The V and J calls and clone size were taken over from that table, and D and trimming were inferred from the DNA. The sample shows approximately 340,000 clones, 65% to 85% of them seen only once. Sequencing was carried out using peripheral blood. This chain uses TRBV18 with TRBJ2-5; D ambiguous. This clonotype originated in a man aged 25 to 40 with active or convalescent COVID-19. The CDR3 DNA sequence: TGTGCCAGCTCACCACGCGTAGAGACCCAGTACTTC. It translates to CASSPRVETQYF. Combining the CDR3 with reference TRBV18 and TRBJ2-5 gives the whole variable domain NAGVMQNPRHLVRRRGQEARLRCSPMKGHSHVYWYRQLPEEGLKFMVYLQKENIIDESGMPKERFSAEFPKEGPSILRIQQVVRGDSAAYFCASSPRVETQYFGPGTRLLVL.